Shown below are 30 T cell receptor beta chains from a single sample sequenced in a study of cytomegalovirus exposure and HLA in healthy donors (TCRdb year 2017). Libraries were prepared through the immunoSEQ multiplex PCR assay. For the multiplex PCR, a mixture combining 60 forward primers for TCR Vbeta segments and 13 reverse primers for TCR Jbeta segments was used. As stored in TCRdb, this immuneACCESS dataset retains in-frame rearrangements with V and J assigned. A fraction of the clones does not appear; measured against another copy, unresolved V genes explain less than half of the discrepancy, and the remainder lacks a known reason. The sample table records approximately 110,000 clones; nearly 70% of these occur just once. Jointly, the top ten make up 5.4% of the sample. The sample consisted of PBMCs. The receptor source for this set is a woman aged 65 to 85 in good health and CMV-seropositive.

This clone was observed a few times. The chain uses TRBV9 and TRBJ2-3; possible D gene TRBD2, 6 bases. Trimming cost V 4 bases and J 0 bases, with 9 bases left between them. The CDR3 extends over 14 amino acids. The germline CDR1 and CDR2 sequences are SGDLS and YYNGEE. The CDR3 loop is CASSLGTSTDTQYF. As DNA, the CDR3 is TGTGCCAGCAGCCTAGGGACTAGCACAGATACGCAGTATTTT.

This clone was observed once. The gene calls are TRBV7-9 and TRBJ2-2, with TRBD2 matching over 8 bases. Germline-derived CDR1 and CDR2 are SEHNR and FQNEAQ (reference sequence). J was trimmed by 4 bases and V by 3 bases; bases with no gene match: 1. The CDR3 length is 14 residues. CDR3 nucleotides: TGTGCCAGCAGCTTTGCGGGGGGCACCGGGGAGCTGTTTTTT. Protein: CASSFAGGTGELFF. Complete variable domain (other parts from reference TRBV7-9 and TRBJ2-2): DTGVSQNPRHKITKRGQNVTFRCDPISEHNRLYWYRQTLGQGPEFLTYFQNEAQLEKSRLLSDRFSAERPKGSFSTLEIQRTEQGDSAMYLCASSFAGGTGELFFGEGSRLTVL.

Note on this clone: This CDR3 is also generated by other DNA sequences in the sample. The V gene is TRBV30, the J gene TRBJ1-1, with 7 bases fitting TRBD1. J lost 5 bases, V lost 1 base, and 4 bases had no gene match. The CDR3 covers 13 residues. Germline loops: CDR1 GTSNPN, CDR2 SVGIG (reference sequence). The CDR3 bases are TGTGCCTGGAGTGGACAGGGAGTTACTGAAGCTTTCTTT. Encoded protein: CAWSGQGVTEAFF.

The chain uses TRBV25-1 and TRBJ2-2; 9 bases fit TRBD1. The CDR3 is made up of 16 amino acids. J was trimmed by 4 bases and V by 6 bases; bases with no gene match: 9. The germline V gene encodes CDR1 MGHDK and CDR2 SYGVNS. In DNA, the CDR3 is TGTGCCAGCAGCTCCGCCGGGACAGGGAGCACCGGGGAGCTGTTTTTT. Translated, it gives CASSSAGTGSTGELFF. The complete variable domain, with remaining parts taken from reference TRBV25-1 and TRBJ2-2, reads EADIYQTPRYLVIGTGKKITLECSQTMGHDKMYWYQQDPGMELHLIHYSYGVNSTEKGDLSSESTVSRIRTEHFPLTLESARPSHTSQYLCASSSAGTGSTGELFFGEGSRLTVL.

V and J are TRBV7-9 and TRBJ2-2; the match to TRBD1 covers 7 bases. The CDR3 spans 14 residues. The junction had 3 bases not matched to a gene; V was cut back by 5 bases and J by 3 bases. Germline loops: CDR1 SEHNR, CDR2 FQNEAQ (reference sequence). This chain's CDR3 is CASSPQGYTGELFF. DNA for the CDR3: TGTGCCAGCAGCCCACAGGGGTACACCGGGGAGCTGTTTTTT.

The chain has TRBV9 and TRBJ2-1, with 8 bases lining up with TRBD2. Germline trimming cut 1 base from V and 7 bases from J; bases unmatched to any gene: 7. CDR1 is SGDLS and CDR2 is YYNGEE in the germline V gene. The CDR3 has 15 residues. In DNA form, the CDR3 reads TGTGCCAGCAGCGTACCCAACGGGGGGGTGAATGAGCAGTTCTTC. It encodes CASSVPNGGVNEQFF. Using reference TRBV9 and TRBJ2-1 for the parts outside the CDR3, the full variable domain is DSGVTQTPKHLITATGQRVTLRCSPRSGDLSVYWYQQSLDQGLQFLIQYYNGEERAKGNILERFSAQQFPDLHSELNLSSLELGDSALYFCASSVPNGGVNEQFFGPGTRLTVL.

V and J are TRBV7-2 and TRBJ1-1; tentative D call: TRBD1 (6 bases). This CDR3 is 16 amino acids long. Germline V lookup: CDR1 SGHTA, CDR2 FQGNSA. V gave up 1 base and J gave up 2 bases, with 14 bases separating them. CDR3 region: CASSLGPGRGNTEAFF. Written as DNA, the CDR3 is TGTGCCAGCAGCTTAGGTCCGGGCAGGGGTAACACTGAAGCTTTCTTT.

The genes are TRBV6-6 and TRBJ1-2, with D perhaps matching TRBD1 (5 bases). This CDR3 spans 15 amino acids. Trimming pared 2 bases from V and 5 bases from J, leaving 15 bases between. Per the germline V gene, CDR1 is MNHNY and CDR2 is SVGAGI (reference sequence). The CDR3 here is CASSYNRFRRYGYTF. The CDR3 nucleotides are TGTGCCAGCAGTTACAACAGGTTCCGTAGGTATGGCTACACCTTC.

The gene calls are TRBV7-8 and TRBJ2-3; the match to TRBD2 covers 9 bases. With V trimmed by 5 bases and J by 7 bases, 10 bases remained unmatched. The germline gives CDR1 SGHVS, CDR2 FQNEAQ. The CDR3 covers 15 residues. As DNA, the CDR3 is TGTGCCAGCAGCCGCGGGGGGGCCGAGGTTAATACGCAGTATTTT. It translates to CASSRGGAEVNTQYF.

The V and J genes are TRBV30 and TRBJ1-5; TRBD1 matches at 8 bases. The germline V gene has CDR1 GTSNPN and CDR2 SVGIG (reference sequence). The CDR3 consists of 15 residues. J gave up 8 bases and V 3 bases, and 12 bases lay outside the gene matches. CDR3 sequence (DNA): TGTGCCTGGAGCGCGATCGACAGGGGAGGCGAGCCCCAGCATTTT. Translated, it gives CAWSAIDRGGEPQHF.

V usage is TRBV2 and J usage is TRBJ1-1; TRBD1 is a possible D gene (6 bases). Germline V gene sequence: CDR1 SNHLY, CDR2 FYNNEI. V lost 9 bases and J 4 bases, leaving 18 bases between the germline ends. The CDR3 has 14 amino acids. The chain's CDR3 is CASSSQGSGTEAFF. The CDR3 region has the DNA TGTGCCAGTTCCTCTCAGGGGAGTGGCACTGAAGCTTTCTTT.

This clone was detected a few times. The V call is TRBV10-3, the J call TRBJ2-7; TRBD2 is a possible D gene (6 bases). Per germline, CDR1 ENHRY and CDR2 SYGVKD. V shed 4 bases and J shed 6 bases, with 13 bases lying between them. The CDR3 is 13 residues long. CDR3 coding DNA: TGTGCCATCAGTGCGGGGGAGGTGTTCGAGCAGTACTTC. The encoded protein is CAISAGEVFEQYF.

This clone turned up a few times. V and J are TRBV4-3 and TRBJ1-1, with D unclear. The CDR3 length is 14 residues. The V end lost 4 bases, the J end lost 1 base, and 10 bases lay between the germline ends. The germline CDR1 and CDR2 sequences are LGHNA and YSLEER. The CDR3 nucleotides are TGCGCCAGCAGCCCCCTGGGAGGGAACACTGAAGCTTTCTTT. It codes for CASSPLGGNTEAFF.

DNA for the CDR3: TGTGCCAGCAGCCGGACAGGGGGAGTGAACACTGAAGCTTTCTTT. The encoded protein is CASSRTGGVNTEAFF. The V call is TRBV7-2, the J call TRBJ1-1, with 10 bases fitting TRBD1. The germline V gene encodes CDR1 SGHTA and CDR2 FQGNSA. The trim removed 5 bases at V and 0 bases at J, leaving 3 bases unmatched. This CDR3 region has 15 residues. Drawing the rest from reference TRBV7-2 and TRBJ1-1, the complete variable domain is GAGVSQSPSNKVTEKGKDVELRCDPISGHTALYWYRQSLGQGLEFLIYFQGNSAPDKSGLPSDRFSAERTGGSVSTLTIQRTQQEDSAVYLCASSRTGGVNTEAFFGQGTRLTVV.

V usage is TRBV5-1 and J usage is TRBJ2-3; 9 nucleotides agree with TRBD1. There are 12 residues in the CDR3. Trimming took 3 bases from V and 8 from J; bases not matched to a gene: 1. Germline V CDR1 and CDR2: SGHRS, YFSETQ. The CDR3 protein is CASSWDRATQYF. The CDR3 bases are TGCGCCAGCAGCTGGGACAGGGCTACGCAGTATTTT.

This chain uses TRBV18 with TRBJ1-1; D is ambiguous. Germline loops: CDR1 KGHSH, CDR2 LQKENI. The CDR3 extends over 14 amino acids. The V end lost 1 base, the J end lost 2 bases, and 8 bases lay between the germline ends. Here the CDR3 reads CASSPQEGNTEAFF. The CDR3 region has the DNA TGTGCCAGCTCACCACAGGAGGGAAACACTGAAGCTTTCTTT.

The chain couples TRBV27 to TRBJ2-1, with a tentative D call TRBD2 (6 bases). CDR1 is MNHEY, CDR2 SMNVEV, per germline (reference sequence). V was clipped by 2 bases and J by 5 bases, with 13 bases between them. The CDR3 length is 15 residues. The CDR3 nucleotides are TGTGCCAGCAGTTTAAGGGCTAGCGCTAACAATGAGCAGTTCTTC. It is translated as CASSLRASANNEQFF.

The gene calls are TRBV5-8 and TRBJ1-1, with D maybe TRBD1 (6 bases). Germline lookup yields CDR1 SGHTS and CDR2 YDEGEE. Trimming removed 4 bases from V and 3 bases from J, with 16 bases in between. The CDR3 covers 15 residues. In DNA, the CDR3 is TGTGCCAGCAGCCTACAGGGTCCCCTTCACACTGAAGCTTTCTTT. Residues: CASSLQGPLHTEAFF.

The chain joins TRBV7-8 to TRBJ2-1; 11 bases fit TRBD2. CDR3 size: 17 residues. The ends lost 0 bases at V and 2 bases at J; junction bases unmatched: 3. Germline values: CDR1 SGHVS, CDR2 FQNEAQ. The CDR3 is CASSLAPGLAAYNEQFF. In nucleotides, the CDR3 is TGTGCCAGCAGCTTAGCACCGGGACTAGCGGCCTACAATGAGCAGTTCTTC.

The chain has TRBV19 and TRBJ1-2; no clear D gene. This CDR3 is built from 12 residues. Germline loops: CDR1 LNHDA, CDR2 SQIVND (reference sequence). The V gene lost 3 bases and the J gene lost 4 bases, with 6 bases spanning the gap. The CDR3 DNA follows: TGTGCCAGTAGTATGAGGCGCTATGGCTACACCTTC. This sequence encodes CASSMRRYGYTF.

The rearrangement joins TRBV6-4 to TRBJ1-1; TRBD1 might be the D (6 bases). The V gene lost 8 bases and the J gene lost 0 bases, with 16 bases spanning the gap. The CDR3 runs 15 residues. Germline values: CDR1 MRHNA, CDR2 SNTAGT. The CDR3 reads CASSIQGDMNTEAFF. Here the CDR3 DNA reads TGTGCCAGCTCTATCCAAGGGGACATGAACACTGAAGCTTTCTTT.

This chain connects TRBV7-8 to TRBJ2-3, with D maybe TRBD1 (5 bases). Trimming removed 1 base at V and 2 bases at J, with 13 bases between. Looked up from germline, CDR1 is SGHVS and CDR2 is FQNEAQ. This CDR3 region has 16 residues. The CDR3 protein is CASSLVFQGNTDTQYF. In nucleotides, the CDR3 is TGTGCCAGCAGCTTAGTGTTTCAGGGTAACACAGATACGCAGTATTTT.

The chain couples TRBV6-1 to TRBJ2-7, with 11 nucleotides matching TRBD2. The germline gives CDR1 MNHNS, CDR2 SASEGT. This CDR3 is built from 15 residues. V shed 6 bases, J shed 0 bases, and the junction held 4 bases outside the gene matches. Here the CDR3 DNA reads TGTGCCAGCAGACTAGCGGGGGCCTACTCCTACGAGCAGTACTTC. Protein product: CASRLAGAYSYEQYF.

The J gene is TRBJ2-6, the V gene TRBV11-1; TRBD1 agrees at 11 bases. There are 18 residues in the CDR3. Germline V gene data show CDR1 as SGHAT and CDR2 as FQDESV (reference sequence). V lost 2 bases to trimming and J lost 0 bases; unmatched junction nucleotides: 3. The CDR3, as DNA: TGTGCCAGCAGCTTATCCGGGACAGGGGGCTCTGGGGCCAACGTCCTGACTTTC. Translation: CASSLSGTGGSGANVLTF.

The gene calls are TRBV30 and TRBJ1-2; TRBD1 is a possible D gene (5 bases). The V gene's germline CDR1 is GTSNPN and CDR2 SVGIG (reference sequence). The CDR3 totals 14 residues. V was trimmed by 0 bases and J by 6 bases, leaving 14 bases between them. CDR3 in DNA: TGTGCCTGGAGTGTACGTTCCAGGGCCCATGGCTACACCTTC. It encodes CAWSVRSRAHGYTF.

V is TRBV4-3 and J is TRBJ1-4; D remains ambiguous. The CDR3 has 13 amino acids. Trimming stripped 0 bases from V and 7 bases from J, with 6 bases between. Per germline, CDR1 LGHNA and CDR2 YSLEER. The chain's CDR3 is CASSQEAGEKLFF. The CDR3 DNA reads as TGCGCCAGCAGCCAAGAGGCGGGTGAAAAACTGTTTTTT.

The rearrangement links TRBV27 to TRBJ2-5, with D possibly matching TRBD1 (6 bases). Germline V lookup: CDR1 MNHEY, CDR2 SMNVEV (reference sequence). V lost 3 bases and J lost 0, with 11 bases in between. The CDR3 is 15 amino acids. The CDR3 region has the DNA TGTGCCAGCAGTTTGACAGGACGGGACCAAGAGACCCAGTACTTC. It specifies CASSLTGRDQETQYF.

The sample holds a few counts of this clone. V and J are TRBV6-1 and TRBJ2-7; D possibly corresponds to TRBD1 (5 bases). The V and J ends lost 2 bases and 4 bases respectively, with 18 bases between them. There are 16 residues in the CDR3. Germline V gene sequence: CDR1 MNHNS, CDR2 SASEGT. The CDR3 region has the DNA TGTGCCAGCAGTGAACCTGGGGCGAGGAACAGATACGAGCAGTACTTC. Translating gives CASSEPGARNRYEQYF.

The rearrangement joins TRBV11-3 to TRBJ2-7, with 11 bases identical to TRBD1. The CDR3 length is 17 residues. After removal of 3 bases from V and 1 base from J, the junction contained 8 bases not matched to a gene. Germline CDR1 and CDR2: SGHNT and YENEEA. The CDR3 reads CASSFSGTGGASYEQYF. The CDR3 coding sequence is TGTGCCAGCAGCTTTTCCGGGACAGGGGGGGCTTCCTACGAGCAGTACTTC.

The rearrangement uses TRBV5-4 and TRBJ1-1; 9 bases line up with TRBD1. J lost 0 bases, V lost 4 bases, and 7 bases had no gene match. Looked up from germline, CDR1 is SGHNT and CDR2 is YYREEE (reference sequence). There are 16 residues in the CDR3. CDR3: CASSTGQGFMNTEAFF. CDR3 DNA sequence: TGTGCCAGCAGCACCGGACAGGGGTTTATGAACACTGAAGCTTTCTTT.